This entry concerns a single T cell receptor beta chain. Its binding antigen is unknown. Nothing much larger sits one base from this clone, and base qualities are not available. This record belongs to a study of blood T cell dynamics during melanoma immunotherapy (dated by TCRdb to between 2020 and 2021). About the study as a whole: All patients had metastatic melanoma and were given first-line pembrolizumab or nivolumab plus ipilimumab as standard of care in the United Kingdom. To identify early correlates of response, the study profiled peripheral T cell receptor repertoires in patients with metastatic melanoma before and after one cycle of checkpoint inhibitor therapy. The training cohort consisted of consecutive patients, while an additional independent group of patients from the same centre was pooled to form an external validation set. The research as a whole found: Unlike progressors, patients who went on to achieve disease control showed a bifurcated reorganization of the PBMC repertoire at W3, with either increased clonality or increased diversity. The relatively small sample size was acknowledged as something that could potentially limit how far the results can be generalized. The study could not determine whether the T cell clones driving repertoire changes were melanoma-specific or reflected general immune activation.

The germline V gene encodes CDR1 SNHLY and CDR2 FYNNEI. V is pruned by 6 bases and J by 10 bases, leaving 11 bases of the junction without a gene match. Counted from cysteine to phenylalanine, this CDR3 has 16 amino acids. Here the CDR3 DNA is all that survives: 48 bases in frame from base 1. The time point label, as the study defines it: pre-treatment baseline. Blood samples were taken before treatment (T0) and at week 3 (W3), following the first cycle of checkpoint blockade. Except for a couple of patients with rapid clinical progression, response was assessed 12 weeks after the first infusion by RECIST 1.1; disease control meant complete response, partial response or stable disease. Any patient who had received prior systemic cancer treatment, was on concomitant immunosuppressant therapy or had synchronous other active malignancies was excluded. TCR beta was sequenced in both bulk PBMC and plasma cell-free DNA in order to track circulating cells as well as T cell turnover. PBMC were isolated from blood with Lymphoprep and SepMate tubes, followed by red cell lysis. QIAamp DNA Blood Mini kits were used to extract DNA from both PBMC and sorted T cell subsets.

A fixed 350 ng of DNA was loaded for every bulk PBMC sample. Following the manufacturer instructions, the immunoSEQ TCRb Assay kit was used to amplify TCR beta CDR3 sequences from genomic DNA. The KAPA Library Quantification Kit for Illumina platforms was used to quantify the pooled libraries by qPCR. Pooled libraries were sequenced on an Illumina NextSeq 500, clustered at roughly 0.55-1.1 pM. Concerning the study's data processing: The TCR data were analyzed using immunoSEQ ANALYZER and the R LymphoSeq package. A rearrangement efficiency score was calculated as productive divided by the sum of productive and non-productive CDR3 sequences. Clonality was assessed using the Gini coefficient and diversity using the Renyi index at alpha=1, with pairwise comparisons between timepoints within each patient. In LymphoSeq, clonal relatedness was computed with an edit distance of 3 and repertoire similarity was computed with the Bhattacharyya coefficient. To classify response, a linear discriminant analysis based on week-3 changes in clonality and diversity was built with the R MASS and caret packages. TCRdb mirrors the immuneACCESS table, restricted to in-frame sequences. Some clones are absent from its copies; in checked studies, under half trace to an unresolved V gene, and the reason for the others is unknown. From that table come the V and J calls and clone size; the DNA was used to work out D and trimming. The sample table shows about 15,000 clones, and over 75% are seen once. Clones ranked in the top ten supply approximately 4.2% of the sample.

The chain is made from TRBV2 and TRBJ2-1, and 14 junction bases match TRBD2. Here the sequenced sample was blood, taken from a patient treated with checkpoint blockade. This TCR was recovered from a human donor with melanoma. The DNA is TGTGCCAGCAGACGACTAGCGGGGGGGGCCGGAGGAGAGCAGTTCTTC. This gives the protein CASRRLAGGAGGEQFF. Where the CDR3 stops, the reference TRBV2 and TRBJ2-1 genes take over; the full variable domain is EPEVTQTPSHQVTQMGQEVILRCVPISNHLYFYWYRQILGQKVEFLVSFYNNEISEKSEIFDDQFSVERPDGSNFTLKIRSTKLEDSAMYFCASRRLAGGAGGEQFFGPGTRLTVL.